The 17 T cell receptor beta chains reported below all come from one sample, sequenced in a study of vaccination and CD4 T cells after COVID-19. The antigens of these receptors remain unknown. Researchers used the Oncomine TCR Beta short-read assay to sequence DNA from cultured CD4+ T cells. TCRdb fed the PCR reads into MiXCR, producing one record per CDR3 protein. The sample lists some 11,000 distinct CDR3 sequences, about three fifths occurring once. Documented treatment: roughly ten-day PBMC culture with coronavirus spike peptide pools or control peptides (ViraFEST assay). Sequences were obtained from CD4+ T cells from blood, cultured in vitro. The receptors stem from a human donor who had recovered from COVID-19.

The genes are TRBV6-1 and TRBJ2-1; no clear D. The length of the CDR3 is 15 residues. CDR1 is MNHNS, CDR2 SASEGT, per germline. Trimming shortened V by 8 bases and J by 5 bases, and 19 bases separated the two germline ends. In nucleotides, the CDR3 is TGTGCCAGCCGAAAGGACGGTCGGATTAACAATGAGCAGTTCTTC. Its protein product is CASRKDGRINNEQFF.

This chain uses TRBV6-5 with TRBJ2-3; a possible D gene is TRBD2 (5 bases). This CDR3 region has 18 residues. The V gene's germline CDR1 is MNHEY and CDR2 SVGAGI. The V and J ends lost 4 bases and 0 bases respectively, with 20 bases between them. The CDR3 DNA sequence: TGTGCCAGCAGTTTACGGACTCAAACTAGAACTAGCACAGATACGCAGTATTTT. It specifies CASSLRTQTRTSTDTQYF.

V and J are TRBV18 and TRBJ2-3; 7 bases map to TRBD2. Germline values: CDR1 KGHSH, CDR2 LQKENI. The junction had 7 bases not matched to a gene; V was cut back by 3 bases and J by 4 bases. This CDR3 contains 15 residues. CDR3 nucleotide sequence: TGTGCCAGCTCACCGAGGACTAGTGGGGCAGATACGCAGTATTTT. It is translated as CASSPRTSGADTQYF.

This chain links TRBV28 with TRBJ1-2, with D uncertain. The germline CDR1 and CDR2 sequences are MDHEN and SYDVKM. This CDR3 region has 17 residues. Deletions cut 1 base from V and 5 bases from J, with 20 bases between. In DNA, the CDR3 is TGTGCCAGCAGTTTATACATTACGGGAGGGAGCATGTATGGCTACACCTTC. As protein: CASSLYITGGSMYGYTF.

This clonotype was counted once. The rearrangement uses TRBV20-1 and TRBJ2-7, with 11 bases lining up with TRBD2. Germline CDR1 reads DFQATT; CDR2 reads SNEGSKA (reference sequence). This CDR3 has 12 residues. The CDR3 bases are TGCAGATCCGGGACTAGCGGCTACGAGCAGTACTTC. It specifies CRSGTSGYEQYF.

This clonotype was counted a few times. The chain combines TRBV6-8 with TRBJ1-5; D gene uncertain. Looked up from germline, CDR1 is MNHGY and CDR2 is SAAAGT. With 5 bases removed from V and 0 bases from J, the gap between germline ends came to 8 bases. The CDR3 is made up of 14 amino acids. CDR3 amino acids: CASSLSYSNQPQHF. The CDR3, as DNA: TGTGCCAGCAGTCTGAGTTATAGCAATCAGCCCCAGCATTTT.

The chain is built from TRBV5-1 and TRBJ1-5; tentatively, D is TRBD1 (6 bases). Germline CDR1 and CDR2: SGHRS and YFSETQ. CDR3 size: 16 residues. V lost 4 bases and J 0 bases, leaving 14 bases between the germline ends. CDR3 sequence reads: CASSTGHGDSNQPQHF. The CDR3 DNA is TGCGCCAGCAGCACGGGACATGGCGATAGCAATCAGCCCCAGCATTTT. Full variable domain (outside the CDR3, taken from reference TRBV5-1 and TRBJ1-5): KAGVTQTPRYLIKTRGQQVTLSCSPISGHRSVSWYQQTPGQGLQFLFEYFSETQRNKGNFPGRFSGRQFSNSRSEMNVSTLELGDSALYLCASSTGHGDSNQPQHFGDGTRLSIL.

The CDR3 sequence: CASRPTNTEAFF. CDR3 sequence (DNA): TGTGCCAGCAGACCGACAAACACTGAAGCTTTCTTT. V usage is TRBV7-2 and J usage is TRBJ1-1; D ambiguous. The CDR3 loop spans 12 amino acids. The germline V gene encodes CDR1 SGHTA and CDR2 FQGNSA. Between the trimmed V and J ends, which lost 6 bases and 2 bases, there was a span of 7 bases.

This clonotype was seen more than once but under ten times. The V gene is TRBV20-1, the J gene TRBJ2-2; 7 nucleotides line up with TRBD2. V lost 5 bases to trimming and J lost 2 bases; unmatched junction nucleotides: 5. Germline CDR1 DFQATT, CDR2 SNEGSKA (reference sequence). The CDR3 spans 14 residues. CDR3 nucleotide sequence: TGCAGTGCTGAGGGACTACTCAACACCGGGGAGCTGTTTTTT. It specifies CSAEGLLNTGELFF.

This clonotype has just a few counts. The chain joins TRBV6-1 to TRBJ2-5; weak D call: TRBD1 (5 bases). The V gene lost 8 bases and the J gene lost 5 bases, with 24 bases spanning the gap. The CDR3 loop spans 16 amino acids. Germline CDR1 reads MNHNS; CDR2 reads SASEGT. As DNA, the CDR3 is TGTGCCAGCTCCCCGTCTCAGGGCGTGATTGTGGAGACCCAGTACTTC. Translation: CASSPSQGVIVETQYF.

This clonotype came up a few times. V gene TRBV6-2 or TRBV6-3 combines with J gene TRBJ2-2; D not resolved. The CDR3 is 13 amino acids. V lost 6 bases, J lost 4 bases, and 9 bases lay in between. Germline CDR1 is MNHEY and CDR2 is SVGEGT. The CDR3 region has the DNA TGTGCCAGCAGACAACCCCCCACCGGGGAGCTGTTTTTT. Translation gives CASRQPPTGELFF.

V gene TRBV2 combines with J gene TRBJ1-4; D remains ambiguous. Germline V lookup: CDR1 SNHLY, CDR2 FYNNEI. Trimming took 4 bases from V and 8 from J, leaving 11 bases between them. This CDR3 comprises 13 residues. CDR3 nucleotides: TGTGCCAGCAGTGTTGACGTTGGGGAAAAACTGTTTTTT. Amino acid sequence: CASSVDVGEKLFF.

The genes are TRBV9 and TRBJ2-3, with D possibly matching TRBD2 (6 bases). V was pared by 4 bases and J by 2 bases, with 17 bases between. The CDR3 length is 16 residues. Looked up from germline, CDR1 is SGDLS and CDR2 is YYNGEE. CDR3 amino acids: CASSQGTSQITDTQYF. The DNA of the CDR3 is TGTGCCAGCAGCCAAGGAACTAGCCAGATCACAGATACGCAGTATTTT.

The V gene is TRBV30, the J gene TRBJ2-5, with 11 bases identical to TRBD2. Germline V gene data show CDR1 as GTSNPN and CDR2 as SVGIG (reference sequence). With 0 bases clipped from V and 4 bases from J, the junction kept 4 bases outside the gene matches. The CDR3 is 15 residues long. CDR3 sequence reads: CAWSVPGLAGETQYF. CDR3 nucleotides: TGTGCCTGGAGTGTACCCGGACTAGCGGGAGAGACCCAGTACTTC.

This clonotype was observed once. V is TRBV20-1 and J is TRBJ2-1; D is perhaps TRBD2 (5 bases). V was clipped by 3 bases and J by 0 bases, with 15 bases between them. Germline CDR1 DFQATT, CDR2 SNEGSKA (reference sequence). The CDR3 consists of 16 residues. The CDR3 reads CSARREQRPSYNEQFF. The CDR3 DNA follows: TGCAGTGCTAGGAGGGAGCAACGGCCCTCCTACAATGAGCAGTTCTTC.

V and J are TRBV7-9 and TRBJ2-1; no clear D gene. Deletions cut 5 bases from V and 15 bases from J, with 26 bases between. The CDR3 is made up of 15 amino acids. Germline lookup yields CDR1 SEHNR and CDR2 FQNEAQ (reference sequence). The CDR3 sequence is CASSPKRRYSDRAFF. CDR3 DNA: TGTGCCAGCAGCCCCAAACGGCGCTATAGTGATAGGGCGTTCTTC. Together with reference TRBV7-9 and TRBJ2-1, the CDR3 gives the full variable domain: DTGVSQNPRHKITKRGQNVTFRCDPISEHNRLYWYRQTLGQGPEFLTYFQNEAQLEKSRLLSDRFSAERPKGSFSTLEIQRTEQGDSAMYLCASSPKRRYSDRAFFGPGTRLTVL.

This chain joins TRBV19 and TRBJ2-1, with 9 bases lining up with TRBD2. CDR3 size: 15 residues. V shed 7 bases and J 7 bases; nucleotides not matched to a gene: 11. Germline-derived CDR1 and CDR2 are LNHDA and SQIVND (reference sequence). CDR3 DNA: TGTGCCAGTAACTATCCAGCGGGAGGAACAAATGAGCAGTTCTTC. Its protein product is CASNYPAGGTNEQFF.